This TCR beta chain originates from a study of cytomegalovirus exposure and HLA in healthy donors (TCRdb year 2017). Describing the broader study: A later analysis indicated that the roughly 130 validation repertoires were generated on the platform also employed for the 700 or so repertoires of the first cohort. The study aimed to test whether cataloging public T cell receptors could reveal signatures of past pathogen exposure. To predict cytomegalovirus infection status, the study brought together high-throughput TCR immunosequencing, statistical association of individual TCRs with disease status, and machine learning. A separate validation cohort of about 110 different subjects was used in addition to the roughly 700-subject first cohort.

The donors belonged to the validation cohort of over a hundred subjects, which was separate from the roughly 700-subject first cohort. Beyond this particular receptor, the publication reports: All 130 or so repertoires were used to score co-occurrence in the validation cohort in a later analysis, because that analysis had no HLA typing for the cohort. Of the cluster scores, roughly 93% were above 0 in a later analysis, which found that TCRs clustered in the first cohort also tended to co-occur in the approximately 120 validation repertoires. A few of the identified cytomegalovirus-associated TCR beta chains were confirmed in vitro to be specific for cytomegalovirus antigens. According to the authors, the approach could potentially be generalized to other disease states and immunological phenotypes. While some public TCRs were present in many individuals, most TCR sequences turned up only very rarely across donors. The classifier was reported to diagnose cytomegalovirus status with high specificity and sensitivity in both the original cohort and the validation cohort. The study gave a list of about 150 TCR beta chains associated with cytomegalovirus.

On this clone itself: Its antigen is currently not known. It has no much larger one-base neighbor in the sample; base qualities were not kept.

Libraries were constructed by the immunoSEQ multiplex PCR assay. Per the original workflow: A statistical classification framework was built for diagnosing cytomegalovirus status from the catalog of TCR beta chain sequences. TCRdb re-hosts the immuneACCESS table, in-frame sequences only. Its copies lack some clones; in the studies checked, an unresolved V gene accounts for under half of them, and the cause for the rest is not known. That table is the source of V, J and clone size, and D and trimming were worked out from the DNA. The sample table holds some 140,000 clones, of which about 86% were seen once. Around 22% of the sample lies in the top ten. The CDR1 and CDR2 encoded by the germline V gene are MGHRA and YSYEKL. The V end gives up 6 bases and the J end 1 base, leaving 5 bases in the junction not matched to a gene. The CDR3 contains 14 residues, cysteine and phenylalanine counted. Only CDR3 DNA remains: 42 bases, in frame from the first base.

The sample consisted of PBMCs. The receptor's source is a man between 18 and 29 years old in good health and CMV-seropositive. Recombination linked TRBV4-1 to TRBJ1-2, with 7 junctional bases fitting TRBD1. The bases read TGCGCCAGCAGGCCGACAGGGATTAACTATGGCTACACCTTC. It codes for CASRPTGINYGYTF.